This T cell receptor (beta chain) was sequenced in a study of CD8+ T cells in alopecia areata. Indicated treatment: oral pan-JAK inhibitor, 5-10 mg twice daily. The CDR3 is 13 residues long. The germline CDR1 and CDR2 sequences are MDHEN and SYDVKM. Trimming pared 10 bases from V and 8 bases from J, leaving 18 bases between. The authors extracted RNA and reverse transcribed it into cDNA as the sequencing template. The data were produced by immunoSEQ multiplex PCR, yet TCRdb's version contains in-frame clones alone and is incomplete. The table lists roughly 190,000 clones, 60% of them singletons. The rearrangement uses TRBV28 and TRBJ2-4, with D possibly being TRBD1 or TRBD2 (5 bases each). The specimen was CD4+ T cells sorted from blood, collected at week 4, from a patient treated with tofacitinib. This clonotype was sampled from a human donor with alopecia areata. CDR3 protein: CAIKKRGRDIQYF. The CDR3 region has the DNA TGTGCCATCAAGAAGAGGGGAAGGGACATTCAGTACTTC.